The clone carrying this T cell receptor beta chain was seen at least ten times. Per the germline V gene, CDR1 is ENHRY and CDR2 is SYGVKD. V was clipped by 6 bases and J by 2 bases, with 7 bases between them. This CDR3 spans 12 amino acids. This sample is part of a study of tumor-infiltrating lymphocytes in primary liver carcinoma. About the study: Sequencing of the samples generated roughly 3.65 to 7.5 million productive TCRbeta reads, with similar yields across tissue types.

Total RNA amounting to around 530 ng was the source from which TCR beta cDNA was made with a constant-region primer. Three nested multiplex PCR rounds of slightly modified ARM-PCR generated TCR beta libraries. The first two PCR rounds used TRBV1-TRBV30 primers with a Cbeta primer, around 10 cycles each. TCRdb used MiXCR to reprocess the multiplex PCR reads, holding one entry per CDR3 protein. The table includes 65,000 to 90,000 distinct CDR3 sequences, about three quarters detected once. The roughly 18-32 mg bulk tissue piece was not sorted before simultaneous RNA and DNA extraction. For each tumor, five separate regions were sampled.

Sequencing was performed on liver tumor tissue from sampling region 1. Subset of the sample: tumor region T1, superior pole. The receptor was isolated from a man aged 40-49 years with primary liver carcinoma and hepatitis B virus infection. The chain carries TRBV10-3 and TRBJ2-5; D possibly corresponds to TRBD1 (5 bases). CDR3 coding DNA: TGTGCCATCAGCACAGGTCAAGAGACCCAGTACTTC. Translating it yields CAISTGQETQYF.